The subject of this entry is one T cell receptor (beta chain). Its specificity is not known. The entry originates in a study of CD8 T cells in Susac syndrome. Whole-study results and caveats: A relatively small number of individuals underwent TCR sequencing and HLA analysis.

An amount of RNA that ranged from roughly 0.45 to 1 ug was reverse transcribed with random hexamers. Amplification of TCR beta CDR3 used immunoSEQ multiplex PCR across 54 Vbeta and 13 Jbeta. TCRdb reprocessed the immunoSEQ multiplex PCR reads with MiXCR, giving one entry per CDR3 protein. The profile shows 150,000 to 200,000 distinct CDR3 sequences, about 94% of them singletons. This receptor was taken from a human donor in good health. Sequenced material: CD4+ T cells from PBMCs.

The CDR3 bases are TGTGCCAGCAGCTTAGTGGCCCGGGTAGGGAATGAGCAGTTCTTC. Encoded protein: CASSLVARVGNEQFF. The chain uses TRBV7-6 and TRBJ2-1; D is unclear. Trimming removed 1 base from V and 7 bases from J, with 14 bases in between. Germline V gene lookup returns CDR1 SGHVS and CDR2 FNYEAQ. The CDR3 has 15 amino acids.